These 17 T cell receptor beta chains originate from one sample sequenced in a study of T cell responses to AZD1222 COVID-19 vaccine. Using immunoSEQ multiplex PCR, the repertoire was profiled, and TCRdb retains in-frame clones only, with some absent. The sample holds just over 70,000 clones, roughly 85% seen once. The sample was peripheral blood, taken on day 0 of AZD1222 vaccination. These TCRs come from an adult in good health.

This CDR3 reads CASSVYSLGYGYTF. The CDR3, as DNA: TGCGCCAGCAGTGTGTACAGCCTGGGCTATGGCTACACCTTC. The chain recombines TRBV10-2 with TRBJ1-2; no clear D. Trimming shortened V by 4 bases and J by 4 bases, and 13 bases separated the two germline ends. The CDR3 is 14 residues long. Germline CDR1 reads WSHSY; CDR2 reads SAAADI.

The V and J genes are TRBV10-3 and TRBJ1-2; 9 bases line up with TRBD1. This CDR3 spans 14 amino acids. Germline loops: CDR1 ENHRY, CDR2 SYGVKD. J was trimmed by 7 bases and V by 0 bases; bases with no gene match: 3. CDR3 coding DNA: TGTGCCATCAGTGAGTCCGGGACAGGGAGTGGCTACACCTTC. Translating it yields CAISESGTGSGYTF.

The chain joins TRBV5-6 to TRBJ1-5; D gene ambiguous. Germline CDR1 and CDR2: SGHDT and YYEEEE. The CDR3 contains 14 residues. V was cut by 4 bases and J by 4 bases, with 12 bases left in between. CDR3 coding DNA: TGTGCCAGCAGCCCAGGATTGTCTAATCAGCCCCAGCATTTT. Encoded protein: CASSPGLSNQPQHF.

The chain employs TRBV7-6 and TRBJ1-1, with unresolved D. From germline, CDR1 is SGHVS and CDR2 FNYEAQ. V was cut by 1 base and J by 10 bases, with 7 bases left in between. The length of the CDR3 is 11 residues. The CDR3 region has the DNA TGTGCCAGCAGCTTAGGACACATAGCTTTCTTT. Amino acid sequence: CASSLGHIAFF.

The J gene is TRBJ1-4, the V gene TRBV5-1; 8 bases line up with TRBD1. V dropped 0 bases and J dropped 8; count of bases not matched to a gene: 6. Germline lookup yields CDR1 SGHRS and CDR2 YFSETQ. The CDR3 loop spans 15 amino acids. CDR3 in amino acids: CASSLGDRGVEKLFF. CDR3 DNA: TGCGCCAGCAGCTTGGGCGACAGGGGTGTGGAAAAACTGTTTTTT.

The V and J genes are TRBV27 and TRBJ1-3; D ambiguous. V was shortened by 2 bases and J by 2 bases, with 7 bases between the two germline ends. Germline V gene lookup returns CDR1 MNHEY and CDR2 SMNVEV (reference sequence). The CDR3 has 14 residues. CDR3 region: CASSLTSAGNTIYF. In DNA, the CDR3 is TGTGCCAGCAGTTTAACCTCCGCTGGAAACACCATATATTTT.

The gene calls are TRBV12-3 or TRBV12-4 and TRBJ2-7; 9 positions agree with TRBD2. This CDR3 comprises 11 residues. J lost 7 bases, V lost 5 bases, and 0 bases had no gene match. CDR3 sequence: CASSAGGEQYF. DNA of the CDR3: TGTGCCAGCAGTGCGGGGGGGGAGCAGTACTTC.

The chain has TRBV20-1 and TRBJ2-7; D uncertain. Germline V lookup: CDR1 DFQATT, CDR2 SNEGSKA (reference sequence). This CDR3 comprises 14 residues. Trimming shortened V by 3 bases and J by 3 bases, and 15 bases separated the two germline ends. CDR3 amino acids: CSASSPAPFYEQYF. The CDR3 DNA follows: TGCAGTGCTAGTAGTCCCGCCCCCTTCTACGAGCAGTACTTC.

This clone has just one count. This sequence joins TRBV5-1 and TRBJ1-2; tentative D call: TRBD1 (5 bases). This CDR3 comprises 16 residues. With 3 bases removed from V and 2 bases from J, the gap between germline ends came to 17 bases. Germline loops: CDR1 SGHRS, CDR2 YFSETQ. In DNA form, the CDR3 reads TGCGCCAGCAGCTGGGGCGTGGGTGGATTAAACTATGGCTACACCTTC. It yields the protein CASSWGVGGLNYGYTF.

The rearrangement uses TRBV5-1 and TRBJ1-2, with D maybe TRBD1 (6 bases). This CDR3 is built from 12 residues. Germline assignment: CDR1 SGHRS and CDR2 YFSETQ. V lost 7 bases, J lost 2 bases, and 9 bases lay in between. The CDR3 here is CASAGDNYGYTF. As DNA, the CDR3 is TGCGCCAGCGCAGGGGACAACTATGGCTACACCTTC.

CDR3 in amino acids: CASSFGQGGTDTQYF. In DNA, the CDR3 is TGTGCCAGCAGTTTCGGACAAGGGGGCACAGATACGCAGTATTTT. The genes are TRBV27 and TRBJ2-3; TRBD1 is a possible D gene (5 bases). This CDR3 has 15 amino acids. The V end lost 3 bases, the J end lost 1 base, and 11 bases lay between the germline ends. Per the germline V gene, CDR1 is MNHEY and CDR2 is SMNVEV (reference sequence).

The chain is built from TRBV5-1 and TRBJ2-7; 9 bases line up with TRBD2. With V trimmed by 0 bases and J by 5 bases, 3 bases remained unmatched. The length of the CDR3 is 14 residues. Germline V gene data show CDR1 as SGHRS and CDR2 as YFSETQ. CDR3 nucleotides: TGCGCCAGCAGCTTGGAGCTAGCGGGACACGAGCAGTACTTC. It specifies CASSLELAGHEQYF.

V is TRBV27 and J is TRBJ1-1, with D maybe TRBD1 (5 bases). Trimming took 3 bases from V and 4 from J, leaving 12 bases between them. CDR1 is MNHEY and CDR2 is SMNVEV in the germline V gene (reference sequence). The CDR3 length is 14 residues. CDR3 nucleotides: TGTGCCAGCAGTTTGTGGGGGTCGGCCACTGAAGCTTTCTTT. It codes for CASSLWGSATEAFF.

This sequence joins TRBV7-9 and TRBJ2-2, with D perhaps matching TRBD1 (5 bases). Between the trimmed V and J ends, which lost 2 bases and 3 bases, there was a span of 10 bases. Germline CDR1 reads SEHNR; CDR2 reads FQNEAQ (reference sequence). The CDR3 consists of 15 residues. CDR3 nucleotide sequence: TGTGCCAGCAGCTTACTCCCGACAGACACCGGGGAGCTGTTTTTT. It yields the protein CASSLLPTDTGELFF. Supplemented by reference TRBV7-9 and TRBJ2-2, the full variable domain reads DTGVSQNPRHKITKRGQNVTFRCDPISEHNRLYWYRQTLGQGPEFLTYFQNEAQLEKSRLLSDRFSAERPKGSFSTLEIQRTEQGDSAMYLCASSLLPTDTGELFFGEGSRLTVL.

The genes are TRBV29-1 and TRBJ2-1; TRBD2 aligns across 9 bases. Per germline, CDR1 SQVTM and CDR2 ANQGSEA. The CDR3 has 12 residues. The V and J ends lost 7 bases and 9 bases, in that order; junction bases with no gene match: 7. The CDR3 bases are TGCAGCGGTGGGGAGACTAGCGGTGAGCAGTTCTTC. Translating it yields CSGGETSGEQFF.

The chain joins TRBV7-2 to TRBJ2-2; 7 nucleotides align to TRBD1. This CDR3 is 16 amino acids long. V lost 3 bases to trimming and J lost 2 bases; unmatched junction nucleotides: 6. Germline V gene data show CDR1 as SGHTA and CDR2 as FQGNSA. CDR3 protein: CASSFYRDSNTGELFF. The CDR3 nucleotides are TGTGCCAGCAGCTTTTACCGGGACAGTAACACCGGGGAGCTGTTTTTT.

This clone showed up many times. The gene calls are TRBV18 and TRBJ1-1, with D maybe TRBD1 (6 bases). The V and J ends lost 5 bases and 0 bases respectively, with 19 bases between them. Germline lookup yields CDR1 KGHSH and CDR2 LQKENI. This CDR3 is 17 amino acids long. CDR3 amino acids: CASSSFPGQILNTEAFF. In DNA, the CDR3 is TGTGCCAGCTCATCTTTTCCGGGACAAATTTTGAACACTGAAGCTTTCTTT. Full variable domain (rest looked up from reference TRBV18 and TRBJ1-1): NAGVMQNPRHLVRRRGQEARLRCSPMKGHSHVYWYRQLPEEGLKFMVYLQKENIIDESGMPKERFSAEFPKEGPSILRIQQVVRGDSAAYFCASSSFPGQILNTEAFFGQGTRLTVV.